This entry features one T cell receptor (beta chain) sequence. The entry originates in a study of T cell responses to AZD1222 COVID-19 vaccine. Sequencing used immunoSEQ multiplex PCR; TCRdb keeps in-frame clones, though not all of them. The table records over 110,000 clones, approximately 87% of them present only once. The sequence came from an adult who received the AZD1222 COVID-19 vaccine. Here the sequenced sample was peripheral blood, taken 28 days after the second AZD1222 dose.

DNA for the CDR3: TGCGCCAGCAGCTTGGGGTTGCAGGAGGGGCAGCCCCAGCATTTT. As protein: CASSLGLQEGQPQHF. V is TRBV5-1 and J is TRBJ1-5, with D possibly being TRBD1 (5 bases). Per the germline V gene, CDR1 is SGHRS and CDR2 is YFSETQ. Trimming took 0 bases from V and 7 from J, leaving 14 bases between them. This CDR3 has 15 amino acids.